These 13 T cell receptor beta chains were sequenced from one sample in a study of PD-1 blockade in classical Hodgkin lymphoma. Sequenced by immunoSEQ multiplex PCR; TCRdb stores in-frame clones only, minus some. Of tens of thousands of clones in the sample, approximately 94% were seen once. The time point here: cycle 4 day 1 (C4D1), after 5 to 7 weeks of nivolumab. There was relapse after autologous stem cell transplantation in every patient, and there was variation in brentuximab vedotin exposure. The sequences come from peripheral blood mononuclear cells (PBMCs), collected before the fourth cycle of nivolumab. Receptor source: a human donor with classical Hodgkin lymphoma.

J is TRBJ1-1 and V is TRBV5-1; a weak D match, TRBD1 (5 bases). V shed 1 base and J shed 1 base, with 11 bases lying between them. Germline CDR1 is SGHRS and CDR2 is YFSETQ. CDR3 size: 15 residues. In nucleotides, the CDR3 is TGCGCCAGCAGCTTGTCTCAGGGCGCGAACACTGAAGCTTTCTTT. Its protein product is CASSLSQGANTEAFF.

The gene calls are TRBV18 and TRBJ2-7, with TRBD1 matching 11 bases. The CDR3 has 16 residues. Per the germline V gene, CDR1 is KGHSH and CDR2 is LQKENI. The V segment lost 0 bases and the J segment 6 bases; nucleotides outside the gene matches: 7. The chain's CDR3 is CASSPPDRGRGGEQYF. Written as DNA, the CDR3 is TGTGCCAGCTCACCACCGGACAGGGGGCGCGGGGGCGAGCAGTACTTC.

V and J are TRBV7-9 and TRBJ1-2; D unresolved. Germline CDR1 and CDR2: SEHNR and FQNEAQ (reference sequence). Trimming removed 5 bases at V and 3 bases at J, with 7 bases between. This CDR3 has 12 amino acids. The CDR3 nucleotides are TGTGCCAGCAGCCCAGGAGACTATGGCTACACCTTC. Its protein is CASSPGDYGYTF. The whole variable domain, filled in from reference TRBV7-9 and TRBJ1-2, reads DTGVSQNPRHKITKRGQNVTFRCDPISEHNRLYWYRQTLGQGPEFLTYFQNEAQLEKSRLLSDRFSAERPKGSFSTLEIQRTEQGDSAMYLCASSPGDYGYTFGSGTRLTVV.

This chain links TRBV19 with TRBJ1-5, with D tentatively TRBD1 (6 bases). The CDR3 is 15 residues long. Germline values: CDR1 LNHDA, CDR2 SQIVND (reference sequence). The V and J ends lost 4 bases and 0 bases respectively, with 10 bases between them. The CDR3 loop is CASSTQGNSNQPQHF. The CDR3 nucleotides read TGTGCCAGTAGTACTCAGGGGAATAGCAATCAGCCCCAGCATTTT.

The V call is TRBV7-9, the J call TRBJ2-1; D call uncertain. CDR1 and CDR2 (germline): SEHNR, FQNEAQ (reference sequence). The V end was cut by 4 bases, the J end by 7 bases, with 17 bases between. The CDR3 loop spans 15 amino acids. CDR3 coding DNA: TGTGCCAGCAGCTATACCGCCAGGCTCGAGAATGAGCAGTTCTTC. Amino acids: CASSYTARLENEQFF.

This sequence joins TRBV4-1 and TRBJ2-1, with D hard to call. This CDR3 spans 15 amino acids. Germline V CDR1 and CDR2: MGHRA, YSYEKL. The V end lost 4 bases, the J end lost 0 bases, and 10 bases lay between the germline ends. The CDR3 reads CASSLDSSSYNEQFF. The CDR3 DNA reads as TGCGCCAGCAGCCTCGACTCCAGCTCCTACAATGAGCAGTTCTTC.

The chain carries TRBV7-9 and TRBJ2-7; perhaps TRBD2 as D (5 bases). The germline V gene has CDR1 SEHNR and CDR2 FQNEAQ (reference sequence). V shed 5 bases and J shed 0 bases, with 20 bases lying between them. The CDR3 contains 17 residues. This CDR3 reads CASSPNSVNRDSYEQYF. The CDR3 coding sequence is TGTGCCAGCAGCCCTAACAGTGTTAACCGGGACTCCTACGAGCAGTACTTC.

The chain is built from TRBV2 and TRBJ2-4; a weak D match, TRBD1 (6 bases). Trimming cost V 6 bases and J 7 bases, with 16 bases left between them. The CDR3 is 14 residues long. The germline V gene has CDR1 SNHLY and CDR2 FYNNEI. In DNA, the CDR3 is TGTGCCAGCAGGACGGACAGATTCGGCAACATTCAGTACTTC. Its translation: CASRTDRFGNIQYF.

The chain carries TRBV5-1 and TRBJ2-7; TRBD1 matches at 7 bases. Germline V gene lookup returns CDR1 SGHRS and CDR2 YFSETQ. This CDR3 contains 15 residues. The trim removed 4 bases at V and 0 bases at J, leaving 7 bases unmatched. CDR3 sequence: CASSPDRPSSYEQYF. In DNA, the CDR3 is TGCGCCAGCAGCCCGGACAGGCCCTCCTCCTACGAGCAGTACTTC.

The chain uses TRBV9 and TRBJ2-3, with TRBD2 matching over 10 bases. After removal of 5 bases from V and 4 bases from J, the junction contained 4 bases not matched to a gene. The CDR3 covers 14 residues. Germline V gene lookup returns CDR1 SGDLS and CDR2 YYNGEE. The chain's CDR3 is CASSGTSVSDTQYF. The CDR3 DNA is TGTGCCAGCAGTGGGACTAGCGTTTCAGATACGCAGTATTTT.

For the CDR3, the DNA is TGTGCCAGTAGTATAGCCGGGACTAGAGCCGGGGAGCTGTTTTTT. It yields the protein CASSIAGTRAGELFF. The V gene is TRBV19, the J gene TRBJ2-2; 8 nucleotides match TRBD2. The CDR3 extends over 15 amino acids. The junction had 4 bases not matched to a gene; V was cut back by 1 base and J by 6 bases. Germline V gene sequence: CDR1 LNHDA, CDR2 SQIVND (reference sequence).

This clone was seen a few times. CDR3 region: CASSMTGGNQPQHF. CDR3 nucleotides: TGCGCCAGCAGTATGACAGGTGGCAATCAGCCCCAGCATTTT. The rearrangement links TRBV10-2 to TRBJ1-5, with D possibly TRBD1 on 6 matching bases. CDR1 is WSHSY, CDR2 SAAADI, per germline. The V end lost 5 bases, the J end lost 2 bases, and 10 bases lay between the germline ends. This CDR3 has 14 residues.

CDR3 nucleotide sequence: TGCGCCAGCAGTCGACTAGTTCCCGGGGAGCTGTTTTTT. Encoded protein: CASSRLVPGELFF. The rearrangement joins TRBV10-1 to TRBJ2-2; weak D call: TRBD2 (6 bases). The germline CDR1 and CDR2 sequences are WNHNN and SYGVQD (reference sequence). V lost 5 bases and J 6 bases, leaving 10 bases between the germline ends. The CDR3 is 13 residues long.